The 2 T cell receptor beta chains below all came from one sample that was sequenced in a study of blood T cell repertoires in COVID-19. Only in-frame clones appear in the TCRdb table, and some are missing; sequencing was by immunoSEQ multiplex PCR. The table includes approximately 460,000 clones, approximately 92% detected once. Sample: peripheral blood. The receptors stem from a man aged 18 to 35 with COVID-19, enrolled during active disease.

The V call is TRBV5-1, the J call TRBJ2-5, with 8 bases fitting TRBD1. In germline, CDR1 is SGHRS, CDR2 YFSETQ. CDR3 length: 16 amino acids. The J segment lost 2 bases and the V segment lost 3 bases, leaving 9 bases of the junction unmatched. DNA for the CDR3: TGCGCCAGCAGCTCGACAGGGGATGGGCGGCAAGAGACCCAGTACTTC. Residues: CASSSTGDGRQETQYF.

CDR3 nucleotide sequence: TGCGCCAGCAGCACAGGGACAGGGGAAAACACTGAAGCTTTCTTT. It encodes CASSTGTGENTEAFF. The chain couples TRBV5-1 to TRBJ1-1; 10 bases map to TRBD1. This CDR3 contains 15 residues. V shed 4 bases and J 2 bases; nucleotides not matched to a gene: 5. Germline CDR1 is SGHRS and CDR2 is YFSETQ.